The 24 T cell receptor beta chains presented below share a single source sample, sequenced in a study of shared clonotypes between healthy human individuals. The protocol was immunoSEQ multiplex PCR, while the TCRdb copy is restricted to in-frame clones and leaves out a portion. The table lists 550,000 to 850,000 clones, around two thirds of them singletons. Specimen: memory CD4+ T cells sorted from blood. The subset is: CD45RA-negative fraction. These receptors were obtained from a woman aged 25-40 years in good health.

Of note for this clone: A far larger clone differs by one base, so this is likely a read error. This chain connects TRBV19 to TRBJ2-7; TRBD1 aligns across 9 bases. The CDR3 sequence is 16 residues long. Germline values: CDR1 LNHDA, CDR2 SQIVND (reference sequence). The chain's CDR3 is CASSIEEGTGSYKQYF. In DNA, the CDR3 is TGTGCCAGTAGTATAGAGGAGGGGACAGGGTCCTACAAGCAGTACTTC.

V usage is TRBV2 and J usage is TRBJ2-3; no reliable D call. The CDR3 totals 11 residues. The V and J ends lost 5 bases and 9 bases respectively, with 9 bases between them. From germline, CDR1 is SNHLY and CDR2 FYNNEI. CDR3 amino acids: CASSLSGTQYF. DNA for the CDR3: TGTGCCAGCAGTCTCTCTGGGACGCAGTATTTT.

About this clone itself: The same CDR3 also results from other DNA sequences found in this sample. The chain is built from TRBV10-1 and TRBJ1-2; D perhaps matches TRBD1 (6 bases). CDR3 length: 12 residues. Germline loops: CDR1 WNHNN, CDR2 SYGVQD (reference sequence). V gave up 8 bases and J gave up 3 bases, with 10 bases separating them. For the CDR3, the DNA is TGCGCCAGCTCTCCAGGGGACTATGGCTACACCTTC. This sequence encodes CASSPGDYGYTF.

V gene TRBV5-4 combines with J gene TRBJ1-1, with 7 positions matching TRBD1. Germline lookup yields CDR1 SGHNT and CDR2 YYREEE (reference sequence). V shed 4 bases, J shed 4 bases, and the junction held 7 bases outside the gene matches. There are 14 residues in the CDR3. The CDR3 DNA follows: TGTGCCAGCAGCCTACAGGGGCCAGTCACTGAAGCTTTCTTT. Translated: CASSLQGPVTEAFF.

The chain recombines TRBV6-6 with TRBJ1-1; possible D gene TRBD1, 6 bases. The CDR3 runs 14 residues. Per germline, CDR1 MNHNY and CDR2 SVGAGI (reference sequence). Trimming shortened V by 8 bases and J by 2 bases, and 15 bases separated the two germline ends. The CDR3 spells CASRAGDLNTEAFF. The CDR3 DNA sequence: TGTGCCAGCCGAGCAGGGGATTTAAACACTGAAGCTTTCTTT.

This clone was seen just once. The V call is TRBV28, the J call TRBJ2-1; tentative D call: TRBD2 (6 bases). V was pared by 7 bases and J by 4 bases, with 14 bases between. Germline V CDR1 and CDR2: MDHEN, SYDVKM. This CDR3 is built from 14 residues. The CDR3 sequence: CASTAVGLYNEQFF. CDR3 nucleotides: TGTGCCAGCACGGCGGTCGGACTATACAATGAGCAGTTCTTC. Full variable domain (rest looked up from reference TRBV28 and TRBJ2-1): DVKVTQSSRYLVKRTGEKVFLECVQDMDHENMFWYRQDPGLGLRLIYFSYDVKMKEKGDIPEGYSVSREKKERFSLILESASTNQTSMYLCASTAVGLYNEQFFGPGTRLTVL.

The rearrangement joins TRBV5-5 to TRBJ2-7; D is possibly TRBD1 or TRBD2 (6 bases each). There are 12 residues in the CDR3. Trimming removed 5 bases from V and 4 bases from J, with 10 bases in between. Germline V lookup: CDR1 SGHKS, CDR2 YYEKEE (reference sequence). CDR3 residues: CASRRDMYEQYF. The CDR3 DNA is TGTGCCAGCAGGCGGGACATGTACGAGCAGTACTTC. Full variable domain (missing parts from reference TRBV5-5 and TRBJ2-7): DAGVTQSPTHLIKTRGQQVTLRCSPISGHKSVSWYQQVLGQGPQFIFQYYEKEERGRGNFPDRFSARQFPNYSSELNVNALLLGDSALYLCASRRDMYEQYFGPGTRLTVT.

The rearrangement uses TRBV6-7 and TRBJ2-1, with 8 bases aligning to TRBD2. Being an ORF, TRBV6-7 has a function that is uncertain. The ends lost 2 bases at V and 4 bases at J; junction bases unmatched: 7. The CDR3 is 16 amino acids. Here the CDR3 reads CASSYLGSGNYNEQFF. The CDR3 bases are TGTGCCAGCAGTTACCTGGGTAGCGGGAATTACAATGAGCAGTTCTTC.

The V call is TRBV10-3, the J call TRBJ2-2; D is perhaps TRBD2 (6 bases). The CDR3 contains 14 residues. Trimming cost V 10 bases and J 3 bases, with 15 bases left between them. The germline V gene has CDR1 ENHRY and CDR2 SYGVKD. The CDR3 loop reads CASGASEYTGELFF. In DNA form, the CDR3 reads TGTGCCAGTGGGGCTAGCGAGTACACCGGGGAGCTGTTTTTT.

This clone appeared a single time. V and J are TRBV7-8 and TRBJ2-5; 7 bases are shared with TRBD1. Germline CDR1 reads SGHVS; CDR2 reads FQNEAQ. The CDR3 is 15 amino acids. J was trimmed by 5 bases and V by 5 bases; bases with no gene match: 11. The CDR3 nucleotides read TGTGCCAGCAGCATCCGGGACAGCGAAGGGGAGACCCAGTACTTC. Translation: CASSIRDSEGETQYF. Together with reference TRBV7-8 and TRBJ2-5, the CDR3 gives the full variable domain: GAGVSQSPRYKVAKRGQDVALRCDPISGHVSLFWYQQALGQGPEFLTYFQNEAQLDKSGLPSDRFFAERPEGSVSTLKIQRTQQEDSAVYLCASSIRDSEGETQYFGPGTRLLVL.

This clone was counted only a few times. Other DNA sequences in this specimen translate into the identical CDR3. DNA for the CDR3: TGTGCCAGCAGTCCCGGGAACTACGAGCAGTACTTC. Translated, it gives CASSPGNYEQYF. The rearrangement uses TRBV6-6 and TRBJ2-7; a possible D gene is TRBD2 (5 bases). The V gene's germline CDR1 is MNHNY and CDR2 SVGAGI (reference sequence). Trimming left V 5 bases short and J 3 bases short, with 8 bases between. The CDR3 contains 12 residues.

The V call is TRBV6-4, the J call TRBJ1-2; 9 bases fit TRBD1. Germline lookup yields CDR1 MRHNA and CDR2 SNTAGT. Trimming at V came to 3 bases and at J to 4 bases, leaving 6 bases not matched to a gene. The CDR3 contains 15 residues. The CDR3, as DNA: TGTGCCAGCAGTGAACGACAGGGGGAAGGCTATGGCTACACCTTC. This translates into CASSERQGEGYGYTF.

V is TRBV5-1 and J is TRBJ2-1; TRBD2 agrees at 7 bases. The CDR3 sequence is 16 residues long. After removal of 6 bases from V and 5 bases from J, the junction contained 14 bases not matched to a gene. Per the germline V gene, CDR1 is SGHRS and CDR2 is YFSETQ. The CDR3 DNA sequence: TGCGCCAGCACCAACTTGCTGGGCGGGAGACACAATGAGCAGTTCTTC. It translates to CASTNLLGGRHNEQFF.

V usage is TRBV6-1 and J usage is TRBJ2-2, with D perhaps given as TRBD1 or TRBD2 (5 bases each). The germline gives CDR1 MNHNS, CDR2 SASEGT. This CDR3 has 14 amino acids. Trimming removed 6 bases at V and 4 bases at J, with 12 bases between. The CDR3 region is CASRGTRGTGELFF. The DNA of the CDR3 is TGTGCCAGCAGGGGTACTAGGGGCACCGGGGAGCTGTTTTTT.

The V gene is TRBV28, the J gene TRBJ2-2, with D maybe TRBD2 (5 bases). V was trimmed by 8 bases and J by 5 bases, leaving 12 bases between them. The CDR3 covers 13 residues. CDR1 MDHEN and CDR2 SYDVKM come from the germline V gene. CDR3: CASGLGVTGELFF. The CDR3 nucleotides are TGTGCCAGCGGCCTGGGAGTTACCGGGGAGCTGTTTTTT.

This chain connects TRBV7-2 to TRBJ2-2; 12 nucleotides line up with TRBD2. V shed 4 bases and J 7 bases; nucleotides not matched to a gene: 7. Germline V gene sequence: CDR1 SGHTA, CDR2 FQGNSA. CDR3 size: 16 residues. The CDR3 DNA is TGTGCCAGCAGCTCCCCTAGCGGGAGGGCCTTCGGGGAGCTGTTTTTT. Encoded protein: CASSSPSGRAFGELFF. Combining the CDR3 with reference TRBV7-2 and TRBJ2-2 gives the whole variable domain GAGVSQSPSNKVTEKGKDVELRCDPISGHTALYWYRQSLGQGLEFLIYFQGNSAPDKSGLPSDRFSAERTGGSVSTLTIQRTQQEDSAVYLCASSSPSGRAFGELFFGEGSRLTVL.

The chain carries TRBV2 and TRBJ1-1, with 10 positions matching TRBD1. CDR3 length: 13 residues. In germline, CDR1 is SNHLY, CDR2 FYNNEI. Unmatched junction bases numbered 6, after V lost 10 bases and J lost 4 bases. The CDR3 DNA reads TGTGCCACCGGACAGGGGGTATTCACTGAAGCTTTCTTT. Amino acid sequence: CATGQGVFTEAFF.

The chain is built from TRBV6-5 and TRBJ2-3; 9 nucleotides match TRBD2. Germline V gives CDR1 MNHEY, CDR2 SVGAGI. This CDR3 spans 14 amino acids. J lost 1 base, V lost 6 bases, and 2 bases had no gene match. CDR3 protein: CASSQREGTDTQYF. CDR3 in DNA: TGTGCCAGCAGCCAGCGGGAGGGCACAGATACGCAGTATTTT.

This clone was counted between two and nine times. Additional DNA sequences in this sample encode the identical CDR3. The chain links TRBV28 to TRBJ1-4; a weak D match, TRBD1 (5 bases). Trimming shortened V by 8 bases and J by 6 bases, and 19 bases separated the two germline ends. The CDR3 is made up of 15 amino acids. Germline CDR1 MDHEN, CDR2 SYDVKM. CDR3 residues: CASSPGSSGDEKLFF. For the CDR3, the DNA is TGTGCCAGCTCCCCCGGGTCCTCGGGGGATGAAAAACTGTTTTTT.

This rearrangement joins TRBV28 to TRBJ2-7; weak D call: TRBD1 (5 bases). Trimming pared 4 bases from V and 0 bases from J, leaving 19 bases between. Germline V CDR1 and CDR2: MDHEN, SYDVKM. The CDR3 has 17 residues. The CDR3 protein is CASSSPQGTILSYEQYF. CDR3 coding DNA: TGTGCCAGCAGTTCCCCCCAGGGTACTATACTCTCCTACGAGCAGTACTTC.

This clone turned up a few times. The chain uses TRBV7-8 and TRBJ2-7, with D possibly TRBD1 on 5 matching bases. The germline V gene has CDR1 SGHVS and CDR2 FQNEAQ. V gave up 5 bases and J gave up 2 bases, with 13 bases separating them. The CDR3 totals 14 residues. As DNA, the CDR3 is TGTGCCAGCAGCCCGACAGTGATCCCCTACGAGCAGTACTTC. Translating gives CASSPTVIPYEQYF.

The CDR3 is CASTIQGQETQYF. The CDR3 coding sequence is TGTGCCAGCACCATACAGGGTCAAGAGACCCAGTACTTC. The V call is TRBV7-9, the J call TRBJ2-5; D is perhaps TRBD1 (6 bases). Between the trimmed V and J ends, which lost 7 bases and 2 bases, there was a span of 11 bases. Germline-derived CDR1 and CDR2 are SEHNR and FQNEAQ (reference sequence). The CDR3 length is 13 residues.

This clone was counted a few times. The chain couples TRBV18 to TRBJ1-1; D is perhaps TRBD1 (5 bases). This CDR3 contains 15 residues. Trimming cost V 6 bases and J 6 bases, with 20 bases left between them. Per germline, CDR1 KGHSH and CDR2 LQKENI. CDR3 amino acids: CASSRGLSNVPEAFF. The DNA for the CDR3 is TGTGCCAGCTCCCGGGGACTTTCGAACGTCCCTGAAGCTTTCTTT.

The chain is built from TRBV10-2 and TRBJ2-3; the match to TRBD2 covers 10 bases. Germline V gene data show CDR1 as WSHSY and CDR2 as SAAADI. The CDR3 is made up of 13 amino acids. V shed 11 bases and J 6 bases; nucleotides not matched to a gene: 8. CDR3 loop: CAGAGGPWDTQYF. CDR3 nucleotide sequence: TGCGCCGGAGCGGGAGGGCCTTGGGATACGCAGTATTTT.